This TCR beta chain was recorded in a study of identical twins. MiXCR, run by TCRdb on the 5' RACE reads, gives a single entry per CDR3 protein. Here the sample spans fewer than 500,000 distinct CDR3 sequences, 13% to 15% being singletons. General study points: The study found weaker excess twin sharing in beta out-of-frame sequences.

This clonotype appeared many times. Its antigen remains unidentified. This CDR3 region has 17 residues. V dropped 7 bases and J dropped 1 base, with 17 bases sitting between them. These same records also appear under a second study, on yellow fever vaccine responses in identical twins.

This clonotype originated in a woman aged 18-29 years in good health. The sequenced sample was CD4+ T cells sorted from blood. The chain links TRBV12-3 or TRBV12-4 to TRBJ2-6; a weak D match, TRBD2 (5 bases). The CDR3 DNA is TGTGCCAGCACCGAGATTAAAGGCGGGTCTGGGGCCAACGTCCTGACTTTC. Translation: CASTEIKGGSGANVLTF.